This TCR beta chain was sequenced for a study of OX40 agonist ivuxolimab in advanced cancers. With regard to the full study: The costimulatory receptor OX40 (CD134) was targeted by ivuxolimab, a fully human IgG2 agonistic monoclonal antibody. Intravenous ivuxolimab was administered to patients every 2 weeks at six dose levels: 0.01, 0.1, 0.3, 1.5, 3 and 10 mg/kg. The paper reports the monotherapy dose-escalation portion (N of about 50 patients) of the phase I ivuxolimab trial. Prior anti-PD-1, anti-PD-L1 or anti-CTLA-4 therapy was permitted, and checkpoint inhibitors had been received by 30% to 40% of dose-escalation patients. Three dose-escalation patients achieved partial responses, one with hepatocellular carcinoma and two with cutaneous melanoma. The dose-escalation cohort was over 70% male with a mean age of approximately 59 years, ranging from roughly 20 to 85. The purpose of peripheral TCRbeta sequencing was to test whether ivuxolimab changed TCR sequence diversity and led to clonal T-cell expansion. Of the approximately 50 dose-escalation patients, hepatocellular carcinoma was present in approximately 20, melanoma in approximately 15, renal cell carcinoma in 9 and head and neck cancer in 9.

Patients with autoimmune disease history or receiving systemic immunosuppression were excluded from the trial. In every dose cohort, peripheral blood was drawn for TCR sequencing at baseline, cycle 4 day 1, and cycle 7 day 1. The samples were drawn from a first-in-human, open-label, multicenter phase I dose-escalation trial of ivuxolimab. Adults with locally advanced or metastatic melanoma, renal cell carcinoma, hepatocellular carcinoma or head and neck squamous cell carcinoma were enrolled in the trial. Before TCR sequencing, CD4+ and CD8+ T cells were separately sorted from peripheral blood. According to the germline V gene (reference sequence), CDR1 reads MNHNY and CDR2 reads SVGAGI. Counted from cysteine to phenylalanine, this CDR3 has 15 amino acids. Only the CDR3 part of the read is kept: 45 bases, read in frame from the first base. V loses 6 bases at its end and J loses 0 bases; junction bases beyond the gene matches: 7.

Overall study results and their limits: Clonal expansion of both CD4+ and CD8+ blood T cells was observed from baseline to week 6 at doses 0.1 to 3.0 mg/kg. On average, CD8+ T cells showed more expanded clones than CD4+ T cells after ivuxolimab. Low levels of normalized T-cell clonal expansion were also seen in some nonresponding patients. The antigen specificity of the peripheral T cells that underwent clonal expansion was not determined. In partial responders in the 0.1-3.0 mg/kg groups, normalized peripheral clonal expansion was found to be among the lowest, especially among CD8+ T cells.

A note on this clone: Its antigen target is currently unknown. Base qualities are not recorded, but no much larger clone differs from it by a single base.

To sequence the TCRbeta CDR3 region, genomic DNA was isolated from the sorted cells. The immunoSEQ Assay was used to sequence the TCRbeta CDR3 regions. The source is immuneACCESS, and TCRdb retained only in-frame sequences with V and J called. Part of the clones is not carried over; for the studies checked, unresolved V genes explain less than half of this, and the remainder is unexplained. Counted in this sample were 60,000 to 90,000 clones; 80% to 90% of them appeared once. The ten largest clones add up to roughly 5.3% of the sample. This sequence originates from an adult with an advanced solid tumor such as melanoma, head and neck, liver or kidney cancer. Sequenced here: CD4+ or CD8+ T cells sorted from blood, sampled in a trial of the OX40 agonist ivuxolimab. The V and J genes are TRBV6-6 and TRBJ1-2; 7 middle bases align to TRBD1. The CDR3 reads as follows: CASSAGGQPNYGYTF. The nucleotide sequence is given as TGTGCCAGCAGCGCGGGGGGACAGCCTAACTATGGCTACACCTTC.